The clone carrying this T cell receptor (beta chain) was recorded a few times. Its specificity is unknown. This sample stems from a study of T-cell reconstitution after alpha-beta-depleted transplantation in children. Findings of the study overall: Two months or so post-transplant, alpha-beta T cells reportedly derived from several hundred expanded graft clones. High day-60 TCRbeta diversity in some patients came from surviving recipient T cells and thymic progenitors. At one year after transplant, newly produced T cells mostly accounted for T-cell counts and diversity.

Trimming cost V 1 base and J 8 bases; bases outside gene matches: 9. The CDR3 contains 15 residues. The germline V gene has CDR1 SGHDT and CDR2 YYEEEE. Unique molecular identifiers tagged the TCRbeta library. Each CDR3 protein is one row after TCRdb ran MiXCR on the PCR reads. Among a few hundred thousand distinct CDR3 sequences, more than 20% were seen once, and the ten largest hold 36%. This sequence originates from a boy less than two years old with Wiskott-Aldrich syndrome, due to receive a stem cell transplant. This sample comprised PBMCs, obtained before TCRalphabeta/CD19-depleted stem cell transplant. V usage is TRBV5-6 and J usage is TRBJ2-1; 7 bases align to TRBD2. This chain's CDR3 is CASSLSGTGVYEQFF. The CDR3 DNA sequence: TGTGCCAGCAGCTTGAGCGGGACCGGGGTGTATGAGCAGTTCTTC.